The rows below give T cell receptor beta chains drawn from one sample of a study of blood T cell repertoires in COVID-19. Some clones are missing from TCRdb's copy, which holds only in-frame ones; the method was immunoSEQ multiplex PCR. The table lists 75,000 to 90,000 clones, over 80% of them singletons. The sequenced material came from peripheral blood. The receptors stem from a human donor in a cohort sampled during active COVID-19. The CDR3 runs from the conserved cysteine through the conserved F or W. A D gene is named only where the DNA matches it firmly. The listing skips clone size in some rows; elsewhere it reads once, few, many or a size class.

clone size,V gene,CDR3 length,J gene,D gene,CDR3 protein,CDR3 DNA
-,TRBV6-2/TRBV6-3,16,TRBJ2-6,-,CASSQTGNSGANVLTF,TGTGCCAGCAGTCAAACAGGAAACTCTGGGGCCAACGTCCTGACTTTC
-,TRBV4-1,13,TRBJ1-2,-,CASSQARLLGYTF,TGCGCCAGCAGCCAAGCGCGTCTCTTGGGCTACACCTTC
-,TRBV9,15,TRBJ1-6,-,CASSVDGQAPSPLHF,TGTGCCAGCAGCGTAGATGGCCAGGCCCCTTCACCCCTCCACTTT
once,TRBV28,14,TRBJ1-2,-,CASSLTVGNYGYTF,TGTGCCAGCAGTTTGACAGTAGGGAACTATGGCTACACCTTC
-,TRBV9,15,TRBJ2-5,TRBD2,CASSFTSGGKETQYF,TGTGCCAGCAGCTTCACTAGCGGGGGGAAAGAGACCCAGTACTTC
-,TRBV28,15,TRBJ2-2,TRBD1,CASSSTGIRTGELFF,TGTGCCAGCAGTTCGACAGGGATCCGCACCGGGGAGCTGTTTTTT
-,TRBV7-8,14,TRBJ2-7,TRBD2,CASSLSGSSYEQYF,TGTGCCAGCAGCTTGAGCGGGAGCTCCTACGAGCAGTACTTC
-,TRBV7-9,13,TRBJ2-1,-,CASSLPVNNEQFF,TGTGCCAGCAGCTTACCGGTGAACAATGAGCAGTTCTTC
once,TRBV3-1/TRBV3-2,13,TRBJ2-1,-,CASSQEPTANPFF,TGTGCCAGCAGCCAAGAGCCGACTGCCAATCCGTTCTTC
-,TRBV2,16,TRBJ2-5,-,CASSLTPSGNQETQYF,TGTGCCAGCAGTCTAACCCCCTCGGGGAACCAAGAGACCCAGTACTTC
-,TRBV9,19,TRBJ2-3,TRBD2,CASSVGPSGTSGSTDTQYF,TGTGCCAGCAGCGTAGGACCATCAGGGACTAGCGGGAGCACAGATACGCAGTATTTT
-,TRBV3-1/TRBV3-2,13,TRBJ1-1,-,CASSQDYRREAFF,TGTGCCAGCAGCCAAGATTACAGGCGTGAAGCTTTCTTT
-,TRBV27,14,TRBJ2-7,TRBD1,CASSPRDRAGVEYF,TGTGCCAGCAGTCCCCGGGACAGGGCTGGGGTTGAGTACTTC
many,TRBV3-1/TRBV3-2,16,TRBJ1-3,TRBD1,CASSHNPSGQGDTIYF,TGTGCCAGCAGCCACAACCCGTCGGGACAGGGGGACACCATATATTTT
few,TRBV10-2,13,TRBJ1-2,TRBD1,CASSPGQVYGYTF,TGCGCCAGCAGCCCGGGACAGGTCTATGGCTACACCTTC
few,TRBV2,17,TRBJ1-5,TRBD1,CASSDRQGAGSNQPQHF,TGTGCCAGCAGTGATCGGCAGGGGGCTGGCAGCAATCAGCCCCAGCATTTT
-,TRBV4-3,17,TRBJ1-3,TRBD1,CASSQDLPTGGGNTIYF,TGCGCCAGCAGCCAAGATCTCCCAACAGGGGGGGGAAACACCATATATTTT
-,TRBV7-9,13,TRBJ2-1,TRBD1,CASSSTGGGEQFF,TGTGCCAGCAGCTCAACAGGGGGAGGTGAGCAGTTCTTC
-,TRBV4-1,16,TRBJ2-1,TRBD2,CASSRWGTSGYNEQFF,TGCGCCAGCAGCCGATGGGGGACTAGCGGATACAATGAGCAGTTCTTC
-,TRBV6-2/TRBV6-3,16,TRBJ2-5,-,CASSYSGGVGGETQYF,TGTGCCAGCAGTTACTCCGGGGGAGTGGGCGGGGAGACCCAGTACTTC
once,TRBV2,15,TRBJ2-6,TRBD2,CASSERGAGANVLTF,TGTGCCAGCAGCGAACGGGGGGCTGGGGCCAACGTCCTGACTTTC
few,TRBV5-4,12,TRBJ2-1,-,CASSQPRGEQFF,TGTGCCAGCAGCCAACCCAGGGGTGAGCAGTTCTTC
-,TRBV7-2,15,TRBJ1-2,TRBD1,CASSHRQGPNYGYTF,TGTGCCAGCAGCCATAGACAGGGTCCTAACTATGGCTACACCTTC
-,TRBV4-2,16,TRBJ2-1,TRBD2,CASSRISGGTNNEQFF,TGTGCCAGCAGCCGAATTAGCGGGGGGACCAACAATGAGCAGTTCTTC
-,TRBV2,13,TRBJ2-2,-,CASSEGSPGELFF,TGTGCCAGCAGTGAAGGGAGTCCCGGGGAGCTGTTTTTT
-,TRBV5-1,14,TRBJ2-7,-,CASSQALQGAEQYF,TGCGCCAGCAGCCAGGCCCTCCAAGGGGCCGAGCAGTACTTC
-,TRBV12-5,16,TRBJ2-2,TRBD1,CASGSGQGIDTGELFF,TGTGCTAGTGGTTCGGGACAGGGAATAGACACCGGGGAGCTGTTTTTT
-,TRBV6-5,15,TRBJ2-3,-,CASSYGAGITDTQYF,TGTGCCAGCAGTTACGGGGCGGGAATCACAGATACGCAGTATTTT
-,TRBV30,12,TRBJ1-1,TRBD1,CAWTGGGTEAFF,TGTGCCTGGACAGGGGGCGGAACTGAAGCTTTCTTT
-,TRBV20-1,16,TRBJ1-6,-,CSASLSIGLYNSPLHF,TGCAGTGCTAGTCTTTCGATTGGCCTCTATAATTCACCCCTCCACTTT
-,TRBV7-3,13,TRBJ2-1,-,CASSPGFHNEQFF,TGTGCCAGCAGCCCGGGATTCCACAATGAGCAGTTCTTC
-,TRBV6-1,14,TRBJ2-1,TRBD1,CASSETHRGNEQFF,TGTGCCAGCAGTGAAACCCACAGGGGTAATGAGCAGTTCTTC
-,TRBV11-2,18,TRBJ2-7,TRBD2,CASSPAGGGLSGSYEQYF,TGTGCCAGCAGCCCGGCGGGGGGGGGACTTTCCGGGTCCTACGAGCAGTACTTC
-,TRBV7-2,14,TRBJ1-4,-,CASSPGTTNEKLFF,TGTGCCAGCAGCCCGGGTACAACTAATGAAAAACTGTTTTTT
-,TRBV19,13,TRBJ1-1,-,CASSETVNTEAFF,TGTGCCAGTAGTGAAACAGTGAACACTGAAGCTTTCTTT
-,TRBV4-1,15,TRBJ2-1,TRBD1,CASSQAGGLYNEQFF,TGCGCCAGCAGCCAAGCAGGGGGCCTATACAATGAGCAGTTCTTC
-,TRBV5-4,12,TRBJ2-1,TRBD2,CASSFSGGEQFF,TGTGCCAGCAGCTTTTCGGGAGGTGAGCAGTTCTTC
-,TRBV28,15,TRBJ2-7,-,CASSSPAGGSYEQYF,TGTGCCAGCAGTTCCCCGGCAGGGGGGTCCTACGAGCAGTACTTC
once,TRBV20-1,11,TRBJ2-7,-,CSARLQDEQYF,TGCAGTGCTAGGTTACAAGACGAGCAGTACTTC
-,TRBV7-8,13,TRBJ1-6,-,CASSQRGNSPLHF,TGTGCCAGCAGCCAACGGGGAAATTCACCCCTCCACTTT
-,TRBV5-1,18,TRBJ2-6,-,CASSAGGQRRSGANVLTF,TGCGCCAGCAGCGCCGGAGGACAGCGGCGCTCTGGGGCCAACGTCCTGACTTTC
-,TRBV5-4,14,TRBJ1-2,-,CASSPQGFNYGYTF,TGTGCCAGCAGCCCCCAGGGGTTCAACTATGGCTACACCTTC
once,TRBV5-1,18,TRBJ2-3,TRBD2,CASSRRTSGGTATDTQYF,TGCGCCAGCAGCAGAAGGACTAGCGGGGGTACCGCCACAGATACGCAGTATTTT
-,TRBV10-1,13,TRBJ1-3,-,CASSGGSGNTIYF,TGCGCCAGCTCCGGAGGGAGTGGAAACACCATATATTTT
-,TRBV4-1,15,TRBJ1-4,TRBD1,CASSLPGQGLEKLFF,TGCGCCAGCAGCCTACCGGGACAGGGGTTGGAAAAACTGTTTTTT
once,TRBV23-1,17,TRBJ2-7,-,CASSQSRSRLVVDEQYF,TGCGCCAGCAGTCAATCTCGCTCTAGACTAGTCGTAGACGAGCAGTACTTC